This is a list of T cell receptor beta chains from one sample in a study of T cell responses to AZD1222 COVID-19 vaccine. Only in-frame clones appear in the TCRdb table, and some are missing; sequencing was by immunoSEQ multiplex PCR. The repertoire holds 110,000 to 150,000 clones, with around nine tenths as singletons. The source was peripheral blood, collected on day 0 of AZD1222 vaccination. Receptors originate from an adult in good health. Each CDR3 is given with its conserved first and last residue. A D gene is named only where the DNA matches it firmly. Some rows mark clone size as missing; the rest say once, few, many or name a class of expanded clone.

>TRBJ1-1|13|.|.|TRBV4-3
CASSQGPRTEAFF
TGCGCCAGCAGCCAAGGGCCACGGACTGAAGCTTTCTTT
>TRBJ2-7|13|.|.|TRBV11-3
CASSYLLLYEQYF
TGTGCCAGCAGCTACCTACTCCTTTACGAGCAGTACTTC
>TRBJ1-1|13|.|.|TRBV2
CASTSQTNTEAFF
TGTGCCAGCACCTCCCAAACGAACACTGAAGCTTTCTTT
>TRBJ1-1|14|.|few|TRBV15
CATSSHRVNTEAFF
TGTGCCACCAGCAGTCACAGGGTGAACACTGAAGCTTTCTTT
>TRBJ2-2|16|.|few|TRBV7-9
CASSLALGSNTGELFF
TGTGCCAGCAGCTTAGCGCTTGGCTCCAACACCGGGGAGCTGTTTTTT
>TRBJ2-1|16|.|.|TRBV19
CASSIRGLDSYNEQFF
TGTGCCAGTAGTATTCGGGGGCTAGACTCCTACAATGAGCAGTTCTTC
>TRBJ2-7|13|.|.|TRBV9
CASSVGFSYEQYF
TGTGCCAGCAGCGTCGGGTTTTCCTACGAGCAGTACTTC
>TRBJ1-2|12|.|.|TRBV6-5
CASTNGGRGYTF
TGTGCCAGCACCAACGGGGGGCGCGGCTACACCTTC
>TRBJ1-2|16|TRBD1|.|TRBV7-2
CASSLWSRGTPYGYTF
TGTGCCAGCAGCTTATGGTCCAGGGGGACCCCCTATGGCTACACCTTC
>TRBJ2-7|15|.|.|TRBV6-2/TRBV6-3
CASSLHRDSAPEQYF
TGTGCCAGCAGCCTCCACCGGGACTCCGCGCCCGAGCAGTACTTC
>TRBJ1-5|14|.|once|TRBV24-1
CATSDFRDNQPQHF
TGTGCCACCAGTGATTTCCGAGACAATCAGCCCCAGCATTTT
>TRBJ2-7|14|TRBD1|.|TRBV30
CALDRSGVFGEQYF
TGTGCATTGGACAGGAGCGGAGTCTTTGGCGAGCAGTACTTC
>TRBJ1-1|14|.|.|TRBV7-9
CASTQGNSNTEAFF
TGTGCCAGCACCCAAGGAAACAGCAACACTGAAGCTTTCTTT
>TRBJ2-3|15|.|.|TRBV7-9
CASSSILGRTDTQYF
TGTGCCAGCAGCTCAATCCTGGGACGCACAGATACGCAGTATTTT
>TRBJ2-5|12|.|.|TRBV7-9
CASSLAGETQYF
TGTGCCAGCAGCCTAGCAGGAGAGACCCAGTACTTC
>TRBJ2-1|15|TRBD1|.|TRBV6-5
CASSRGTGGADEQFF
TGTGCCAGCAGTCGCGGGACAGGGGGGGCGGATGAGCAGTTCTTC
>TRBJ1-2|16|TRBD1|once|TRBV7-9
CASSAQNRGRGDGYTF
TGTGCCAGCAGCGCCCAGAACAGGGGGCGAGGGGATGGCTACACCTTC
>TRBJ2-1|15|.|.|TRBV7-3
CASSLDSSVYNEQFF
TGTGCCAGCAGCCTCGATTCTAGCGTCTACAATGAGCAGTTCTTC
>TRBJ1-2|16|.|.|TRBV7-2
CASSLNQRGGDYGYTF
TGTGCCAGCAGCTTAAACCAGCGAGGAGGGGACTATGGCTACACCTTC
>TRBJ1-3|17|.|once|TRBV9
CASSSSGWSSSGNTIYF
TGTGCCAGCAGCTCTTCCGGGTGGTCGAGCTCTGGAAACACCATATATTTT
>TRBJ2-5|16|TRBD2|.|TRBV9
CASSATSGSWSETQYF
TGTGCCAGCAGCGCAACTAGCGGGAGTTGGTCGGAGACCCAGTACTTC
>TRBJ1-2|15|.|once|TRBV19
CASTAQRGSNYGYTF
TGTGCCAGTACTGCTCAACGGGGGTCTAACTATGGCTACACCTTC
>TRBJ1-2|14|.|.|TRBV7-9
CASRRDTRPWGYTF
TGTGCCAGCAGGAGGGACACGCGCCCATGGGGCTACACCTTC
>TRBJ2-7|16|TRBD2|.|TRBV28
CASSPRTSGRLYEQYF
TGTGCCAGCAGTCCCCGGACTAGCGGGAGGCTCTACGAGCAGTACTTC
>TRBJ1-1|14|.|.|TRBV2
CASSEAYRATEAFF
TGTGCCAGCAGTGAAGCTTACAGGGCCACTGAAGCTTTCTTT
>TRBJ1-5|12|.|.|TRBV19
CASGLGVEPQHF
TGTGCCAGTGGACTGGGGGTAGAGCCCCAGCATTTT